This T cell receptor (beta chain) derives from a study of Graves' ophthalmopathy and Graves' hyperthyroidism. CDR3 regions of TCR beta were amplified from RNA transcripts. RT-PCR was first run with HTBI primers, then multiplex PCR in a second round. TCRdb re-analysed the multiplex PCR reads in MiXCR, keeping a single row per CDR3 protein. The sample has around 660,000 distinct CDR3 sequences, more than 40% seen once. The study enrolled ophthalmopathy donors with moderate-to-severe activity, CAS ≥3, NOSPECS ≥4 and duration under 3 months. 7.5 to 10 ml of fresh blood yielded the PBMCs by density gradient. Study-wide findings and caveats: Progression of ophthalmopathy was predicted by the model with approximately 71% sensitivity and about 72% specificity. Cross-validated, the 13-signature model showed 87.88%/81.08% sensitivity/specificity, and 80%/75% in the test set.

This clonotype occurred many times. The target antigen is unknown. Trimming pared 1 base from V and 2 bases from J, leaving 5 bases between. This CDR3 spans 13 amino acids. Germline loops: CDR1 SEHNR, CDR2 FQNEAQ (reference sequence). The clonotype comes from an adult man with Graves' ophthalmopathy. The chain uses TRBV7-9 and TRBJ2-5; D not resolved. Sequences were obtained from peripheral blood. The DNA of the CDR3 is TGTGCCAGCAGCTTAGTGGGGCAAGAGACCCAGTACTTC. It specifies CASSLVGQETQYF.